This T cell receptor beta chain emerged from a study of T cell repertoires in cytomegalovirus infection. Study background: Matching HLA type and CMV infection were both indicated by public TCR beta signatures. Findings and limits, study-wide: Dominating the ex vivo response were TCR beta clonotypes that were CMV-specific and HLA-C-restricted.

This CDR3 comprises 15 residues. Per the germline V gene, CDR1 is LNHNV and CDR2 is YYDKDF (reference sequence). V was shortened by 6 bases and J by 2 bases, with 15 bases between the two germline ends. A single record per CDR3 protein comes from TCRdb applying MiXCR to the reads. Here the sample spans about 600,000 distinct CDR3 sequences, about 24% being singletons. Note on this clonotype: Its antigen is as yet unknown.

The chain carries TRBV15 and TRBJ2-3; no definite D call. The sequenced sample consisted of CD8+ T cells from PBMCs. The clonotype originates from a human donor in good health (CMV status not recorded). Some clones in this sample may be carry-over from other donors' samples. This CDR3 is CATSKTGGPTDTQYF. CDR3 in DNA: TGTGCCACCAGTAAAACGGGCGGACCCACAGATACGCAGTATTTT.